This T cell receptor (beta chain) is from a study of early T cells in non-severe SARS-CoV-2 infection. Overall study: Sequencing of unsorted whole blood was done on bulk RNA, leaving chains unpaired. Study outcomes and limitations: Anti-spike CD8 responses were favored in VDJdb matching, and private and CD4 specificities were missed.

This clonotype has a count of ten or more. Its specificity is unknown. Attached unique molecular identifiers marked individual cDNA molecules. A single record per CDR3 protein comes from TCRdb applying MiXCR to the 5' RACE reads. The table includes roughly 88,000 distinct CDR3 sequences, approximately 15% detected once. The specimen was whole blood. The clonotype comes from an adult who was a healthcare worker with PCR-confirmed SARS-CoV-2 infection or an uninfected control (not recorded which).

The CDR3 loop reads CASSSGQAYNEQFF. CDR3 nucleotide sequence: TGTGCCAGCAGTTCTGGACAGGCCTACAATGAGCAGTTCTTC. V usage is TRBV7-2 and J usage is TRBJ2-1; the match to TRBD1 covers 7 bases. J lost 2 bases, V lost 6 bases, and 4 bases had no gene match. The CDR3 consists of 14 residues. The germline CDR1 and CDR2 sequences are SGHTA and FQGNSA.